This T cell receptor beta chain came from a study of CXCR3-negative and CXCR3-positive naive CD8 T cells (dated by TCRdb to about 2019). For context, the study as a whole: In total, roughly 150 million TRB reads were obtained, or roughly 1.5 +/- 0.3 million reads per library. TRBV-TRBJ cluster analysis included naive subsets from about five donors and memory cells from 3 donors. Diversity and physicochemical repertoire analyses covered about a dozen donors pooled from two independent experiments.

In the case of this clonotype: Its antigen target is currently unknown.

CDR1 is given as SGHDT and CDR2 as YYEEEE, both from the germline V gene. From the cysteine through the phenylalanine, the CDR3 covers 13 amino acids. This entry has no DNA. Summary of the overall study and its limitations: Naive CXCR3-negative and CXCR3-positive cells from the same donor showed similar TRBV-TRBJ usage, whereas memory cells showed distinct patterns. Comparably high repertoire diversity was found in both naive subsets, whereas much lower repertoire diversity was found in memory CD8+ T cells. Freshly isolated PBMCs were used for most assays because CXCR3 expression partially decreased after cryopreservation. Surface CD5, linked to self-reactivity in mice, was comparable between naive subsets; TCR interaction strength was therefore also inferred from TRB CDR3 physicochemical properties.

The run used a NextSeq 550. The Human TCR Profiling Kit (MiLaboratory) was used to prepare UMI-labeled 5' RACE TRB cDNA libraries. cDNA synthesis used the entire amount of extracted RNA, and PCR amplification then used the entire amount of cDNA produced. Libraries were prepared in parallel with an identical number of PCR cycles. In the original analysis: With a requirement of at least two reads per UMI, MIGEC and MiXCR extracted about 53,000 +/- 9,400 unique UMI-labeled TRB cDNA molecules per library. On average, approximately 40,000 +/- 10,000 functional in-frame TRB CDR3 nucleotide clonotypes lacking stop codons were found per library. After each sample was downsampled to 5000 UMI-labeled TRB molecules, VDJtools was used to calculate diversity metrics such as normalized Shannon-Wiener and Chao1. Clonotype-size-weighted physicochemical properties of the central five CDR3 residues (interaction energy, strength, volume and Kidera factor 4) were computed in VDJtools. TCRdb reprocessed the reads, and each CDR3 protein sequence is entered once, without DNA. TCRdb, not the original authors, processed these V and J calls. For this sample, the table gives about 56,000 distinct CDR3 sequences. Less than 25% of the sample is held by the ten biggest clonotypes.

For each CD8+ T cell subset, flow sorting was done in triplicate, and under 350,000 cells per subset went directly into RLT lysis buffer. Peripheral blood mononuclear cells were isolated from buffy coats using standard density gradient centrifugation. Total RNA was extracted from sorted cells with an RNeasy Mini Kit. The V and J segments used are TRBV5-6 and TRBJ2-1; as DNA is missing, the TRBD1 call by TCRdb cannot be tested. The clonotype comes from a human donor in good health. Some clones in this sample may be carry-over from other donors' samples. Sequenced sample: memory CD8+ T cells from blood. The intended sense of this specimen's cell subset or site label: conventional CD8+ memory T cells (TMEM), sorted as controls. The CDR3 region reads CASRTGTPNEQFF.